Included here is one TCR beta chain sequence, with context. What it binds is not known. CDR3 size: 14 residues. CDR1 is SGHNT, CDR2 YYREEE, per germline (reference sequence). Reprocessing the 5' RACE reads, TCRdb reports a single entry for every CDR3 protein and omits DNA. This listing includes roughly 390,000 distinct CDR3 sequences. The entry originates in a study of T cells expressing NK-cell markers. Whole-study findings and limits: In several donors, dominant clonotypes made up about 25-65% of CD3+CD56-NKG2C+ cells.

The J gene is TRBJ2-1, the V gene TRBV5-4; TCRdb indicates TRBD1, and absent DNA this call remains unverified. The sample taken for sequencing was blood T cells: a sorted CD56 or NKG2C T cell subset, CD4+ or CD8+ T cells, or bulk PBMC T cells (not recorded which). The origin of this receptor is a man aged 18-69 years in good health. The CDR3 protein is CASSTPQGRNEQFF.